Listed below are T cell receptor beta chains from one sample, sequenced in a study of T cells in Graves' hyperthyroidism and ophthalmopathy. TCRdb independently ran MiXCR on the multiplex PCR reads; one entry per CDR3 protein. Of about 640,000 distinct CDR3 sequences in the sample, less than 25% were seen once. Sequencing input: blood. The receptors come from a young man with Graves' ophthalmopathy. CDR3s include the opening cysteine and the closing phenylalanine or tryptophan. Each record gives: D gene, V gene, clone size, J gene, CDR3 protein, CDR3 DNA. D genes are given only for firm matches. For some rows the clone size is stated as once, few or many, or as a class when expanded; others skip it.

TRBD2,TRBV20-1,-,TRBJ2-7,CSARGLAGSIHYEQYF,TGCAGTGCGAGAGGACTAGCGGGATCTATACACTACGAGCAGTACTTC
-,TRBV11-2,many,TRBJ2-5,CASSLVRSIQETQYF,TGTGCCAGCAGCTTAGTGAGGAGCATCCAAGAGACCCAGTACTTC
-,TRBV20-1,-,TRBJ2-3,CSARGGSEADTQYF,TGCAGTGCCCGAGGCGGGTCTGAGGCAGATACGCAGTATTTT
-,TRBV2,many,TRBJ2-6,CASSGLSGANVLTF,TGTGCCAGCAGCGGACTCTCTGGGGCCAACGTCCTGACTTTC
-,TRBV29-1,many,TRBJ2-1,CSVDDPSNPVSSYNEQFF,TGCAGCGTTGATGACCCTTCCAACCCCGTGAGCTCCTACAATGAGCAGTTCTTC
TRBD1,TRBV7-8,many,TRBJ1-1,CASRGQGGSNTEAFF,TGTGCCAGCAGGGGGCAGGGGGGTTCGAACACTGAAGCTTTCTTT
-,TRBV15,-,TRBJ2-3,CATGGGSTDTQYF,TGTGCCACCGGCGGCGGAAGCACAGATACGCAGTATTTT
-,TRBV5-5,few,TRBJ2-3,CASSLSVLPDTQYF,TGTGCCAGCAGCTTGTCCGTTTTACCAGATACGCAGTATTTT
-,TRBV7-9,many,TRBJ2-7,CASSRPGTPRSEQYF,TGTGCCAGCAGCCGTCCTGGGACACCCAGGAGTGAGCAGTACTTC
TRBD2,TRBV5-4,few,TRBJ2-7,CASSLDTSGRTYEQYF,TGTGCCAGCAGCTTGGACACTAGCGGGAGAACCTACGAGCAGTACTTC
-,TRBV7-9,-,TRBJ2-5,CASSLPSRGVSAQETQYF,TGTGCCAGCAGCTTACCTTCCCGGGGAGTTAGCGCCCAAGAGACCCAGTACTTC
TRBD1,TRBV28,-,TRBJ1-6,CASSSRGQYNSPLHF,TGTGCCAGCAGTTCCAGGGGGCAGTATAATTCACCCCTCCACTTT
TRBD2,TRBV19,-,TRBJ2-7,CASAGRGSYEQYF,TGTGCCTCAGCCGGGAGGGGCTCCTACGAGCAGTACTTC
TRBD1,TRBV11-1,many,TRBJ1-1,CASSIGTGGTEAFF,TGTGCCAGCAGTATAGGGACAGGCGGCACTGAAGCTTTCTTT
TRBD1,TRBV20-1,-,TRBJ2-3,CSARPRDRVGADTQYF,TGCAGTGCCCGGCCCAGGGACAGGGTGGGAGCAGATACGCAGTATTTT
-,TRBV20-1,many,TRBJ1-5,CSALQFDQPQHF,TGCAGTGCACTGCAGTTCGATCAGCCCCAGCATTTT
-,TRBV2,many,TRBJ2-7,CASSDIQSYEQYF,TGTGCCAGCAGTGATATACAGAGCTACGAGCAGTACTTC
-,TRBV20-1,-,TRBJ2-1,CSARDLEGLDNEQFF,TGCAGTGCTAGAGATCTTGAGGGCCTGGACAATGAGCAGTTCTTC
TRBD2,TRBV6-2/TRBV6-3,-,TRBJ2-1,CASSRREDYNEQFF,TGTGCCAGCAGTAGGCGGGAGGACTACAATGAGCAGTTCTTC
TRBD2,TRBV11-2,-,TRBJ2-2,CASGSRLAVNTGELFF,TGTGCCAGCGGAAGCCGACTAGCGGTCAACACCGGGGAGCTGTTTTTT
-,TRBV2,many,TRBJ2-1,CAISGEGSYNEQFF,TGTGCCATCTCAGGGGAGGGTTCCTACAATGAGCAGTTCTTC
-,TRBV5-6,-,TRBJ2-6,CASTVSGANVLTF,TGTGCCAGCACCGTCTCTGGGGCCAACGTCCTGACTTTC
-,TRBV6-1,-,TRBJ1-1,CASSEAPPPRAFF,TGTGCCAGCAGTGAAGCACCCCCGCCCCGAGCTTTCTTT
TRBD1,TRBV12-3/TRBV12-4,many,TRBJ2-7,CASRLQGAASYEQYF,TGTGCCAGCAGGCTACAGGGGGCCGCATCCTACGAGCAGTACTTC
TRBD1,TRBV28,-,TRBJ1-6,CASRTGGSPLHF,TGTGCCAGCCGGACAGGGGGTTCACCCCTCCACTTT
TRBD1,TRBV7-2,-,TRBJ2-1,CASSLDRTGGAWNEQFF,TGTGCCAGCAGCTTAGACCGGACAGGGGGCGCCTGGAATGAGCAGTTCTTC
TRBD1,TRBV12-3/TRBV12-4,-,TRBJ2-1,CASSPPTGANNEQFF,TGTGCCAGCAGCCCTCCGACAGGGGCAAACAATGAGCAGTTCTTC
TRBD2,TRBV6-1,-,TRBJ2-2,CASSVSGGINGELFF,TGTGCCAGCAGTGTCTCGGGGGGGATCAACGGGGAGCTGTTTTTT
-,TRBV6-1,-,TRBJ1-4,CASSEMDRREKLFF,TGTGCCAGCAGTGAAATGGACAGACGTGAAAAACTGTTTTTT
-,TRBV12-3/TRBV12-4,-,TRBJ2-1,CASSLALGEPPPEQFF,TGTGCCAGCAGTTTAGCGCTGGGGGAACCCCCCCCAGAGCAGTTCTTC
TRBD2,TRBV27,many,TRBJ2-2,CASSLAGGAELNTGELFF,TGTGCCAGCAGTTTAGCGGGAGGGGCCGAATTGAACACCGGGGAGCTGTTTTTT
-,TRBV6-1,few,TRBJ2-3,CASSELWGDTQYF,TGTGCCAGCAGTGAATTGTGGGGAGATACGCAGTATTTT
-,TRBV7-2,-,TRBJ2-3,CASSYQGKDTQYF,TGTGCCAGCAGCTACCAGGGTAAAGATACGCAGTATTTT
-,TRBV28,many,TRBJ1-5,CASSLLPRNSNQPQHF,TGTGCCAGCAGTCTCCTCCCCCGGAATAGCAATCAGCCCCAGCATTTT
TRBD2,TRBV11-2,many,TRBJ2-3,CASSLASGSLDTQYF,TGTGCCAGCAGCTTAGCTAGCGGGAGTTTGGATACGCAGTATTTT
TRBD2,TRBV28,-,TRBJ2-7,CASIPGLTSGTNKQYF,TGTGCCAGCATCCCCGGGCTGACTAGCGGGACGAACAAGCAGTACTTC
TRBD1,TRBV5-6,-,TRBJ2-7,CASRLAGTGPYEQYF,TGTGCCAGCAGATTGGCCGGGACAGGGCCCTACGAGCAGTACTTC
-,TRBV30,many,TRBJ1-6,CAWSVRANNSPLHF,TGTGCCTGGAGTGTTAGGGCTAATAATTCACCCCTCCACTTT
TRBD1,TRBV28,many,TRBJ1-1,CASSSTGGTEAFF,TGTGCCAGCAGTTCCACAGGGGGCACTGAAGCTTTCTTT